Given below is one TCR beta chain in context. The repertoire was sequenced with immunoSEQ multiplex PCR; TCRdb's copy has only in-frame clones and lacks some. Here the sample spans about 39,000 clones, around 63% being singletons. This specimen comes from a study of cytotoxic CD8 clonotypes in ibrutinib-treated CLL. The V gene lost 0 bases and the J gene lost 0 bases, with 13 bases spanning the gap. Germline assignment: CDR1 SGHRS and CDR2 YFSETQ. This CDR3 has 17 residues. The TCR was taken from a human donor with chronic lymphocytic leukemia. The input for sequencing was PBMCs, taken at disease progression, from a patient treated with ibrutinib. The chain employs TRBV5-1 and TRBJ1-3; D perhaps matches TRBD1 (5 bases). CDR3 in amino acids: CASSLGAGLSSGNTIYF. CDR3 in DNA: TGCGCCAGCAGCTTGGGGGCAGGGCTCAGCTCTGGAAACACCATATATTTT.